This is a list of T cell receptor beta chains from one sample in a study of shared clonotypes between healthy human individuals. Assay used: immunoSEQ multiplex PCR; TCRdb lists only in-frame clones, some missing. The table includes approximately 1,000,000 clones, around 78% detected once. Sequenced sample: memory CD4+ T cells from PBMCs. The receptors stem from a man between 18 and 29 years old in good health. Some clones in this sample may be carry-over from other donors' samples. Both conserved end residues are part of each CDR3. The D gene is left open where the match is weak. Size tells how often a clone was seen (once, few, many) or the class of an expanded clone, and some rows leave it out.

>TRBJ2-3|.|TRBV5-1|.
CASSSSGDTQYF
TGCGCCAGCAGCTCCTCGGGAGATACGCAGTATTTT
>TRBJ1-1|TRBD1|TRBV19|.
CASSAWTGGGEAFF
TGTGCCAGTAGTGCCTGGACAGGGGGAGGTGAAGCTTTCTTT
>TRBJ1-2|.|TRBV6-5|.
CASSRKGPWSYTF
TGTGCCAGCAGCCGCAAGGGTCCGTGGAGCTACACCTTC
>TRBJ2-2|TRBD1|TRBV2|once
CASSRQGPNTGELFF
TGTGCCAGCTCACGACAGGGACCGAACACCGGGGAGCTGTTTTTT
>TRBJ1-5|.|TRBV19|.
CASQASDSNQPQHF
TGTGCCAGTCAGGCATCAGATAGCAATCAGCCCCAGCATTTT
>TRBJ2-3|TRBD1|TRBV2|.
CASSEAPGGRTDTQYF
TGTGCCAGCAGTGAAGCCCCAGGGGGCCGCACAGATACGCAGTATTTT
>TRBJ2-7|.|TRBV30|.
CAWSRRGEQYF
TGTGCCTGGAGTCGTAGAGGCGAGCAGTACTTC
>TRBJ1-4|TRBD1|TRBV10-3|.
CAISEFFETGGSNEKLFF
TGTGCCATCAGTGAGTTCTTTGAAACAGGGGGTTCTAATGAAAAACTGTTTTTT
>TRBJ2-7|TRBD2|TRBV29-1|.
CSVVGSGSSYEQYF
TGCAGCGTTGTTGGTAGCGGGAGTTCCTACGAGCAGTACTTC
>TRBJ2-3|TRBD2|TRBV29-1|once
CSVRLARGTDTQYF
TGCAGCGTCCGACTAGCGCGGGGCACAGATACGCAGTATTTT
>TRBJ2-2|.|TRBV7-2|.
CASSLGLAESGELFF
TGTGCCAGCAGCTTAGGATTAGCGGAGAGCGGGGAGCTGTTTTTT
>TRBJ2-1|TRBD2|TRBV4-2|.
CASSQDLVSGLAGGWGSEQFF
TGTGCCAGCAGCCAAGATCTGGTTTCGGGGCTAGCGGGAGGCTGGGGGAGTGAGCAGTTCTTC
>TRBJ1-4|.|TRBV5-1|.
CASSVTGALDEKLFF
TGCGCCAGCAGCGTGACGGGGGCCCTGGATGAAAAACTGTTTTTT
>TRBJ1-2|.|TRBV6-1|.
CASSEAWGGINYGYTF
TGTGCCAGCAGTGAAGCGTGGGGGGGGATTAACTATGGCTACACCTTC
>TRBJ1-4|.|TRBV7-5|.
CARSLGIRGLEEKLFF
TGTGCCAGAAGCTTAGGGATAAGGGGCTTGGAGGAAAAACTGTTTTTT
>TRBJ2-7|TRBD1|TRBV6-1|.
CASITPGQGLPEQYF
TGTGCCAGCATAACCCCGGGACAGGGCCTGCCCGAGCAGTACTTC
>TRBJ2-2|.|TRBV19|.
CASSTDWSGELFF
TGTGCCAGTAGTACCGACTGGTCCGGGGAGCTGTTTTTT
>TRBJ2-3|TRBD2|TRBV6-1|.
CASREVEGRGVSTDTQYF
TGTGCCAGCAGAGAAGTGGAGGGGCGGGGGGTCAGCACAGATACGCAGTATTTT
>TRBJ1-1|.|TRBV28|.
CASSLRDTEAFF
TGTGCCAGCAGTTTGCGCGATACTGAAGCTTTCTTT
>TRBJ1-5|.|TRBV6-5|.
CASSPSQGHQPQHF
TGTGCCAGCAGTCCGTCCCAGGGGCATCAGCCCCAGCATTTT
>TRBJ1-5|.|TRBV6-1|.
CASSEAGGAGNQPQHF
TGTGCCAGCAGTGAAGCGGGGGGGGCCGGCAATCAGCCCCAGCATTTT
>TRBJ2-5|.|TRBV28|.
CASSLLGRTQETQYF
TGTGCCAGCAGTTTATTGGGCAGGACCCAAGAGACCCAGTACTTC
>TRBJ2-5|.|TRBV9|.
CASTSGAWEETQYF
TGTGCCAGCACCAGCGGAGCCTGGGAGGAGACCCAGTACTTC
>TRBJ2-3|.|TRBV28|.
CASSLPAATTDTQYF
TGTGCCAGCAGTTTACCCGCGGCGACTACAGATACGCAGTATTTT
>TRBJ2-5|.|TRBV25-1|.
CASSEWGGETQYF
TGTGCCAGCAGTGAGTGGGGCGGAGAGACCCAGTACTTC
>TRBJ1-5|TRBD1|TRBV30|few
CAWSVGTDNQPQHF
TGTGCCTGGAGTGTGGGGACAGACAATCAGCCCCAGCATTTT